The clone carrying this T cell receptor beta chain was seen a few times. V lost 0 bases and J lost 7, with 13 bases in between. Germline V gene sequence: CDR1 SGHVS, CDR2 FQNEAQ. The CDR3 totals 14 residues. There were TCR beta CDR3 regions amplified from RNA transcripts. A first-round RT-PCR of the TCR CDR3 used the HTBI primer set. TCRdb redid the calling of the multiplex PCR reads with MiXCR, one entry per CDR3 protein. This sample yields some 350,000 distinct CDR3 sequences, of which 12% to 15% are seen a single time; roughly a fifth belongs to the top ten. These data come from a study of T cells in Graves' hyperthyroidism and ophthalmopathy.

The receptor's source is a woman aged 55-75 years with Graves' ophthalmopathy. Material for sequencing was blood. This chain joins TRBV7-8 and TRBJ2-7; a possible D gene is TRBD2 (6 bases). The CDR3 coding sequence is TGTGCCAGCAGCTTAGCGAGAGGGGCGGGGGAGCAGTACTTC. Encoded protein: CASSLARGAGEQYF.